What follows are 10 T cell receptor beta chains derived from one specimen sequenced in a study of blood T cell repertoires in COVID-19. Here immunoSEQ multiplex PCR was the method, and the copy in TCRdb shows in-frame clones only, minus some. Among about 300,000 clones listed, approximately 89% were seen once. Sample: peripheral blood. These receptors were taken from a woman aged 30 to 39 who had recovered from COVID-19.

This chain joins TRBV9 and TRBJ1-2; perhaps TRBD1 as D (5 bases). There are 14 residues in the CDR3. V was clipped by 6 bases and J by 8 bases, with 20 bases between them. Germline CDR1 reads SGDLS; CDR2 reads YYNGEE. In DNA form, the CDR3 reads TGTGCCAGCACCGAAGGAGGGGTACGTCGAGGCTACACCTTC. It codes for CASTEGGVRRGYTF.

The rearrangement links TRBV3-1 (or the pseudogene TRBV3-2) to TRBJ1-1, with TRBD1 identical over 7 bases. This CDR3 has 15 amino acids. The V segment lost 0 bases and the J segment 7 bases; nucleotides outside the gene matches: 8. Germline V gene sequence: CDR1 LGHDT, CDR2 YNNKEL (reference sequence). CDR3 DNA sequence: TGTGCCAGCAGCCAAGATGGAGGGGGCGCCTATGAAGCTTTCTTT. This sequence encodes CASSQDGGGAYEAFF.

V is TRBV7-2 and J is TRBJ1-1; D gene uncertain. V lost 5 bases and J 8 bases, leaving 15 bases between the germline ends. This CDR3 is 13 amino acids long. The V gene's germline CDR1 is SGHTA and CDR2 FQGNSA. The CDR3 region has the DNA TGTGCCAGCAGCCCGAACTTAGAGGTAGAAGCTTTCTTT. Amino acids: CASSPNLEVEAFF.

The rearrangement joins TRBV14 to TRBJ2-4; TRBD1 is a possible D gene (8 bases). Germline V gives CDR1 SGHDN, CDR2 FVKESK. The V gene lost 2 bases and the J gene lost 10 bases, with 12 bases spanning the gap. This CDR3 is 13 amino acids long. The CDR3 loop reads CASSQTGGGIQYF. The CDR3 DNA reads TGTGCCAGCAGCCAAACAGGGGGGGGAATTCAGTACTTC.

The chain uses TRBV7-9 and TRBJ1-6; a weak D match, TRBD1 (5 bases). The CDR3 totals 13 residues. The ends were cut back, 5 bases at V and 10 bases at J, with 12 bases in the middle. Germline loops: CDR1 SEHNR, CDR2 FQNEAQ (reference sequence). Here the CDR3 reads CASSAGRASPLHF. The CDR3 DNA reads as TGTGCCAGCAGCGCCGGCAGGGCCTCACCCCTCCACTTT.

The J gene is TRBJ1-1, the V gene TRBV5-4; D perhaps matches TRBD1 (6 bases). Trimming left V 4 bases short and J 5 bases short, with 9 bases between. From germline, CDR1 is SGHNT and CDR2 YYREEE (reference sequence). The CDR3 spans 12 residues. The CDR3 here is CASSHTGTEAFF. DNA for the CDR3: TGTGCCAGCAGCCATACAGGGACTGAAGCTTTCTTT.

This clone appeared a single time. V is TRBV9 and J is TRBJ2-3, with 9 positions matching TRBD1. Germline CDR1 SGDLS, CDR2 YYNGEE. This CDR3 is 18 amino acids long. Unmatched junction bases numbered 10, after V lost 0 bases and J lost 2 bases. The CDR3 here is CASSVERGGTGPTDTQYF. The CDR3 nucleotides read TGTGCCAGCAGCGTAGAGAGAGGAGGGACAGGGCCCACAGATACGCAGTATTTT.

The J gene is TRBJ1-2, the V gene TRBV4-1; 10 bases fit TRBD1. The CDR3 has 16 residues. Germline V gives CDR1 MGHRA, CDR2 YSYEKL. V trimming: 1 base; J trimming: 6 bases; junction bases outside the gene matches: 8. Here the CDR3 DNA reads TGCGCCAGCAGCCAAGCCTCGGACAGGGGGTATCATGGCTACACCTTC. Protein: CASSQASDRGYHGYTF.

This chain connects TRBV19 to TRBJ1-5; D might be TRBD1 (6 bases). The CDR3 is made up of 15 amino acids. Germline V gene data show CDR1 as LNHDA and CDR2 as SQIVND (reference sequence). Trimming took off 1 base at V and 6 bases at J, with 13 bases between the two ends. The CDR3 protein is CASSIVSGARQPQHF. The CDR3 bases are TGTGCCAGTAGTATAGTCTCAGGGGCACGTCAGCCCCAGCATTTT. Full variable domain (outside the CDR3, taken from reference TRBV19 and TRBJ1-5): DGGITQSPKYLFRKEGQNVTLSCEQNLNHDAMYWYRQDPGQGLRLIYYSQIVNDFQKGDIAEGYSVSREKKESFPLTVTSAQKNPTAFYLCASSIVSGARQPQHFGDGTRLSIL.

The V gene is TRBV5-8, the J gene TRBJ2-5, with 11 bases matching TRBD2. J gave up 7 bases and V 0 bases, and 5 bases lay outside the gene matches. From germline, CDR1 is SGHTS and CDR2 YDEGEE. The CDR3 is 15 residues long. CDR3 nucleotide sequence: TGTGCCAGCAGCTTGGTTACCCTAGCGGGGGGGACCCAGTACTTC. As protein: CASSLVTLAGGTQYF. Filled out from reference TRBV5-8 and TRBJ2-5, the complete variable domain reads EAGVTQSPTHLIKTRGQQATLRCSPISGHTSVYWYQQALGLGLQFLLWYDEGEERNRGNFPPRFSGRQFPNYSSELNVNALELEDSALYLCASSLVTLAGGTQYFGPGTRLLVL.